Listed here is a single T cell receptor (beta chain). Its matching antigen is unknown. This entry comes from a study of early T cells in non-severe SARS-CoV-2 infection. About the research overall: The chains were unpaired, and the sequenced material was bulk RNA from unsorted whole blood. Findings and caveats of the study: The VDJdb matching leaned toward anti-spike CD8 responses and overlooked private and CD4 specificities.

In the library, individual cDNA molecules carried attached unique molecular identifiers. From the 5' RACE reads, TCRdb called clonotypes with MiXCR, one entry per CDR3 protein. The table records more than 85,000 distinct CDR3 sequences, roughly 15% of them present only once. The CDR3 sequence is 15 residues long. Trimming took 2 bases from V and 2 from J; bases not matched to a gene: 6. CDR1 is SGHDT, CDR2 YYEEEE, per germline. Sequenced: whole blood. The J gene is TRBJ2-7, the V gene TRBV5-6; 8 bases align to TRBD2. This receptor was taken from an adult who was a healthcare worker with PCR-confirmed SARS-CoV-2 infection or an uninfected control (not recorded which). The chain's CDR3 is CASSFTSGAPYEQYF. DNA of the CDR3: TGTGCCAGCAGCTTCACTAGCGGTGCTCCCTACGAGCAGTACTTC.